This TCR beta chain was recorded in a study of response to subunit inactivated influenza vaccine. A word on this clonotype: What it binds is unknown.

Study-wide points: There was a suggestion from the authors that each seasonal influenza vaccination recruits few new T cells.

One entry per CDR3 protein, called by TCRdb with MiXCR from the RT-PCR reads. The data show 600,000 to 700,000 distinct CDR3 sequences, roughly 15% seen once. Germline V gene data show CDR1 as SGHRS and CDR2 as YFSETQ. The V and J ends lost 4 bases and 10 bases respectively, with 24 bases between them. This CDR3 comprises 16 residues. The rearrangement uses TRBV5-1 and TRBJ2-1, with D possibly matching TRBD1 (6 bases). The clonotype comes from a man aged 50 or older who received an inactivated influenza vaccine. Sample: PBMCs from blood, taken less than 15 days before vaccination. CDR3 residues: CASSLAGTYSTMEQFF. CDR3 nucleotides: TGCGCCAGCAGCCTGGCCGGGACATACTCTACAATGGAGCAGTTCTTC.